A few counts support the clone carrying this T cell receptor (beta chain). Its antigen is not identified. This entry belongs to a study of beta chain features in type 1 diabetes. Study-level results: Moderate yet significant TCRB CDR3 shortening was seen in Type 1 diabetes patients in all four CD4+ subsets.

The V end lost 0 bases, the J end lost 6 bases, and 10 bases lay between the germline ends. CDR1 and CDR2 (germline): SGHRS, YFSETQ. This CDR3 comprises 13 residues. Sequencing targeted expressed TCRB transcripts, as all isolated RNA had been reverse transcribed. Sequencing used immunoSEQ multiplex PCR; TCRdb keeps in-frame clones, though not all of them. The data contain hundreds of thousands of clones, about 14% of them seen just once; the ten biggest clones take up nearly 0.04%. The TCR sequence derives from a man aged 18 to 30 with type 1 diabetes. The genes are TRBV5-1 and TRBJ2-7; maybe TRBD1 (6 bases). The specimen sequenced was naive CD4+ T cells from blood. CDR3 in amino acids: CASSLVRGTEQYF. The CDR3 DNA reads TGCGCCAGCAGCTTGGTGAGGGGGACCGAGCAGTACTTC.